The clone carrying this T cell receptor beta chain showed up just a few times. V was shortened by 5 bases and J by 4 bases, with 12 bases between the two germline ends. The CDR3 is made up of 15 amino acids. The germline V gene has CDR1 SEHNR and CDR2 FQNEAQ (reference sequence). This sample stems from a study of blood T cell repertoires in COVID-19. The wider study: Spain, Italy and the United States supplied samples that represented acute and convalescent COVID-19. The cDNA or gDNA used as material had been derived from T cells, B-cell-depleted T cells, or PBMCs.

Authors' methods: Nucleated cell counts were estimated from reference gene primer amplification. The repertoire was sequenced with immunoSEQ multiplex PCR; TCRdb's copy has only in-frame clones and lacks some. The V and J calls and clone size were taken over from that table, and D and trimming were inferred from the DNA. In the table there are roughly 38,000 clones, roughly 90% of which are singletons. The receptor was isolated from a man between 70 and 80 years old with acute or convalescent COVID-19. The chain carries TRBV7-9 and TRBJ1-6; D possibly corresponds to TRBD1 (6 bases). Sequenced: peripheral blood. The CDR3 coding sequence is TGTGCCAGCAGCCAATTGACAGGTTATAATTCACCCCTCCACTTT. It codes for CASSQLTGYNSPLHF.